Listed below are T cell receptor beta chains from one sample, sequenced in a study of cytomegalovirus exposure and HLA in healthy donors. The assay was immunoSEQ multiplex PCR, and TCRdb's table has in-frame clones only and misses some. The repertoire consists of about 130,000 clones, with roughly 80% occurring once and the leading ten covering roughly 1.2%. Sequencing was done on a sample of PBMCs. These receptors all come from a girl aged 2-10 years in good health and CMV-seronegative. Each CDR3 is given with its conserved first and last residue. D genes are given only for firm matches.

>TRBJ2-3|TRBV4-2|.
CASMGADTDTQYF
>TRBJ2-7|TRBV5-1|TRBD1
CASSLGETGSYEQYF
>TRBJ2-3|TRBV4-2|TRBD2
CASSQDGAGVFRTQYF
>TRBJ2-5|TRBV9|TRBD1
CASSTGGTTKTQYF
>TRBJ1-4|TRBV4-2|.
CASSLGEEKLFF
>TRBJ2-7|TRBV23-1|.
CASSQRTPPSQAEQYF
>TRBJ1-5|TRBV11-2|TRBD1
CASSSTGGNQPQHF
>TRBJ2-7|TRBV9|TRBD2
CASSVDPDREGDEQYF
>TRBJ2-1|TRBV9|TRBD1
CASSVGDRINLLHNEQFF
>TRBJ2-6|TRBV7-3|TRBD2
CASSLQAGASGANVLTF
>TRBJ1-4|TRBV5-8|.
CASSLEQGMKGLKKLFF
>TRBJ1-2|TRBV11-2|.
CASSLDVGGANYGYTF
>TRBJ2-5|TRBV27|TRBD1
CASRRLQGAGETQYF
>TRBJ1-1|TRBV18|.
CASSPLDSLNTEAFF
>TRBJ2-2|TRBV7-9|TRBD1
CASSPGTEYGELFF
>TRBJ2-7|TRBV6-5|TRBD1
CASSLGTGEYEQYF
>TRBJ1-1|TRBV6-5|TRBD1
CASSYSTGEAFF
>TRBJ2-7|TRBV4-1|TRBD1
CASSPQGSAYEQYF
>TRBJ2-5|TRBV25-1|TRBD1
CASSAKGLQGWETQYF
>TRBJ2-3|TRBV5-1|TRBD2
CASSFPASGIPDTQYF
>TRBJ1-1|TRBV2|.
CASSERGSYTEAFF
>TRBJ1-1|TRBV6-5|TRBD1
CASSSPGQGNTEAFF
>TRBJ1-4|TRBV14|.
CASSQHSTNEKLFF
>TRBJ2-7|TRBV29-1|.
CSVLEVGTWLF
>TRBJ2-1|TRBV7-3|.
CASSLGGLGDEQFF
>TRBJ1-6|TRBV11-3|.
CASRPKLKESSYNSPLHF